This T cell receptor (beta chain) comes out of a study of T cells after posttransplantation cyclophosphamide. This CDR3 is 14 amino acids long. Germline CDR1 SGHTA, CDR2 FQGNSA. V shed 5 bases and J shed 1 base, with 11 bases lying between them. Busulfan-fludarabine conditioning, marrow transplant, and cyclophosphamide on days +3 and +4 were administered. Libraries were prepared by immunoSEQ multiplex PCR; TCRdb keeps only in-frame clonotypes and omits some of them. Found here are roughly 1,600 clones, roughly three quarters of them singletons; the top ten hold approximately 14%. The chain employs TRBV7-2 and TRBJ1-1; D may be TRBD1 (5 bases). This clonotype originated in an older female patient who received an allogeneic stem cell transplant from a related donor and was CMV-positive. The graft donor may be the source of some T cells. The sample in question was CD4+ T cells sorted from blood, obtained after allogeneic stem cell transplant with posttransplant cyclophosphamide. This chain's CDR3 is CASSGIRGNTEAFF. In nucleotides, the CDR3 is TGTGCCAGCAGCGGGATTAGGGGGAACACTGAAGCTTTCTTT.